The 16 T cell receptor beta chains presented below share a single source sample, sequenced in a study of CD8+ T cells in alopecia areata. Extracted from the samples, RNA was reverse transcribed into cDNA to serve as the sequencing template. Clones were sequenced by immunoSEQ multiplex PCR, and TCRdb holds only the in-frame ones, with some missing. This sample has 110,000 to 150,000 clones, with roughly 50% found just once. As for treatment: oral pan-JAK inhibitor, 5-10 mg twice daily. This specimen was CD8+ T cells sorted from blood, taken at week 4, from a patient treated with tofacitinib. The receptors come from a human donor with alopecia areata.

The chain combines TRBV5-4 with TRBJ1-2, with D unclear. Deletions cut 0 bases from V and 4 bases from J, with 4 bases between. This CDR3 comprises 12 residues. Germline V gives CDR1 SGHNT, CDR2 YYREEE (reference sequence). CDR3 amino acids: CASSLVGYGYTF. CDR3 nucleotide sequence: TGTGCCAGCAGCTTGGTAGGCTATGGCTACACCTTC.

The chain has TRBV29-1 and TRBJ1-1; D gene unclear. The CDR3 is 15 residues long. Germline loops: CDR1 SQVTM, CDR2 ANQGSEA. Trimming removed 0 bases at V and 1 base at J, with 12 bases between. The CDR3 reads CSVEDTFSGNTEAFF. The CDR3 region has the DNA TGCAGCGTTGAAGATACCTTTTCAGGGAACACTGAAGCTTTCTTT.

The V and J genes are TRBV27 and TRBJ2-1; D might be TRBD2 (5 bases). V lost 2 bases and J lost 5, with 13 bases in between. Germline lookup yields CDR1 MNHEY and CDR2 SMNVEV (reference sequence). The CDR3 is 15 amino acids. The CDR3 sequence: CASSLTTGINNEQFF. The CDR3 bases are TGTGCCAGCAGTTTAACTACGGGGATAAACAATGAGCAGTTCTTC.

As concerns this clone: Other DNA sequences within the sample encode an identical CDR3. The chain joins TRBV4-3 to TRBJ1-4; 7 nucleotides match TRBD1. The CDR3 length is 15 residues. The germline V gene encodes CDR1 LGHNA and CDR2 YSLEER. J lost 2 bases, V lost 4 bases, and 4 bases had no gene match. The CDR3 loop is CASSRLTGTNEKLFF. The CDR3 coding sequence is TGCGCCAGCAGCCGCCTGACAGGGACTAATGAAAAACTGTTTTTT.

CDR3 sequence: CASSDGLGTEAFF. In DNA, the CDR3 is TGTGCCAGCAGTGACGGTCTGGGAACTGAAGCTTTCTTT. This sequence joins TRBV6-5 and TRBJ1-1, with D unresolved. Germline values: CDR1 MNHEY, CDR2 SVGAGI. CDR3 length: 13 residues. The V end was cut by 5 bases, the J end by 5 bases, with 12 bases between.

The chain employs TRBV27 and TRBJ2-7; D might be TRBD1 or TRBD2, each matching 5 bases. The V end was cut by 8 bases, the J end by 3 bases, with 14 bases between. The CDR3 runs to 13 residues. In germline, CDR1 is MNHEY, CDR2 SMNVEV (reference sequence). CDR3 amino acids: CASGEGPRYEQYF. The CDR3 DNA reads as TGTGCCAGCGGCGAGGGACCCCGCTACGAGCAGTACTTC.

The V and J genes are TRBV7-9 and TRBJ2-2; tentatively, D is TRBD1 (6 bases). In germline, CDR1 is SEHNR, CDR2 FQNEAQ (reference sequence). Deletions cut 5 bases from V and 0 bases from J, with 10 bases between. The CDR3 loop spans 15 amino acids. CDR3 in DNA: TGTGCCAGCAGCCAGGGACACCCGAACACCGGGGAGCTGTTTTTT. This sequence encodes CASSQGHPNTGELFF.

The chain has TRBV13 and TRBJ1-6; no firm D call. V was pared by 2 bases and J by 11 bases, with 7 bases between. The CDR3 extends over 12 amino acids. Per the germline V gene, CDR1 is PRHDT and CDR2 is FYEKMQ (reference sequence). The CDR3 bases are TGTGCCAGCAGCTTACCTCTAACACCCCTCCACTTT. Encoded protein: CASSLPLTPLHF.

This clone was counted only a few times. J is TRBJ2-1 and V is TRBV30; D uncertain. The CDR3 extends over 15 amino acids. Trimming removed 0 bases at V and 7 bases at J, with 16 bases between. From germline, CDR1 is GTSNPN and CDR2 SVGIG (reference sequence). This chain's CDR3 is CAWSVISGRRNEQFF. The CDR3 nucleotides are TGTGCCTGGAGTGTAATTTCTGGACGCCGGAATGAGCAGTTCTTC.

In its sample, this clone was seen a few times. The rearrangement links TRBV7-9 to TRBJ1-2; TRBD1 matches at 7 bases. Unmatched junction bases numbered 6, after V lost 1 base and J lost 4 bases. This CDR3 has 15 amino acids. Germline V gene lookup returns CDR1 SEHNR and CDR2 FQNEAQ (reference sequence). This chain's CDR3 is CASSLGQGGSYGYTF. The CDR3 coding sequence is TGTGCCAGCAGCTTAGGACAGGGCGGAAGCTATGGCTACACCTTC.

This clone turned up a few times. In DNA, the CDR3 is TGCAGCGTTGAAGATCTCAGGACTGAAGCTTTCTTT. This translates into CSVEDLRTEAFF. The V and J genes are TRBV29-1 and TRBJ1-1; D call uncertain. The V and J ends lost 0 bases and 5 bases respectively, with 7 bases between them. CDR3 length: 12 residues. The germline gives CDR1 SQVTM, CDR2 ANQGSEA.

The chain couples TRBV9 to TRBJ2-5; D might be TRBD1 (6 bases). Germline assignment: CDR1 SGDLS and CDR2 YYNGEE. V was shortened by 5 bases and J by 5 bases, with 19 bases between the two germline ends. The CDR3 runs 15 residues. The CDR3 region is CASSYRTGHGETQYF. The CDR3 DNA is TGTGCCAGCAGTTACCGAACAGGGCACGGGGAGACCCAGTACTTC.

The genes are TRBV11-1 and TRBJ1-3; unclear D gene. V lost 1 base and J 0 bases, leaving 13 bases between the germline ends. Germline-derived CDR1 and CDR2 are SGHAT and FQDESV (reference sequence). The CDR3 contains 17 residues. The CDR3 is CASSLGAAAFSGNTIYF. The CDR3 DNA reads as TGTGCCAGCAGCTTAGGAGCCGCCGCCTTCTCTGGAAACACCATATATTTT.

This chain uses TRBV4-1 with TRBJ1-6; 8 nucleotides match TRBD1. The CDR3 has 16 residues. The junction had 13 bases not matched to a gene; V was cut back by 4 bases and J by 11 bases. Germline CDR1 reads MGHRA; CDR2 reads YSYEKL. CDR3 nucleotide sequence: TGCGCCAGCAGCCTCGTTGGGCAGGGGGCGAATCCACCCCTCCACTTT. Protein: CASSLVGQGANPPLHF.

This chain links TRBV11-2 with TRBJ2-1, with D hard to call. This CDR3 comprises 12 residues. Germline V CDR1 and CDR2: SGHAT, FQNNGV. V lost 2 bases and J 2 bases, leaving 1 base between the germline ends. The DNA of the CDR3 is TGTGCCAGCAGCTTACCCTACAATGAGCAGTTCTTC. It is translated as CASSLPYNEQFF.

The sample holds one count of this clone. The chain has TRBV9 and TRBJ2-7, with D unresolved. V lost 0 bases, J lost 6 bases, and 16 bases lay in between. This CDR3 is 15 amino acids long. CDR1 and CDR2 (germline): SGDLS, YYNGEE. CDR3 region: CASSVGGWSPVEQYF. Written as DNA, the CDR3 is TGTGCCAGCAGCGTAGGGGGTTGGTCTCCTGTCGAGCAGTACTTC. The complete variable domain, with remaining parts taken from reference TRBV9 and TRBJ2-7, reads DSGVTQTPKHLITATGQRVTLRCSPRSGDLSVYWYQQSLDQGLQFLIQYYNGEERAKGNILERFSAQQFPDLHSELNLSSLELGDSALYFCASSVGGWSPVEQYFGPGTRLTVT.